Sequencing of this T cell receptor beta chain was carried out in a study of OX40 agonist ivuxolimab in advanced cancers. Trimming pared 1 base from V and 4 bases from J, leaving 9 bases between. This CDR3 is 14 amino acids long. Germline V gene data show CDR1 as SGHNT and CDR2 as YYREEE (reference sequence). Profiling relied on immunoSEQ multiplex PCR, and the TCRdb table lists in-frame clones only, not all of them. In the table there are over 65,000 clones, roughly 89% of which are singletons. This rearrangement joins TRBV5-4 to TRBJ1-3; D remains ambiguous. This sequence was found in an adult with an advanced solid tumor such as melanoma, head and neck, liver or kidney cancer. The material sequenced was CD4+ or CD8+ T cells sorted from blood, taken in a trial of the OX40 agonist ivuxolimab. CDR3 amino acids: CASSLLGAGNTIYF. CDR3 in DNA: TGTGCCAGCAGCTTGTTGGGTGCGGGAAACACCATATATTTT.